This passage covers 12 T cell receptor beta chains from one sample sequenced in a study of blood T cell repertoires in COVID-19 (dated by TCRdb to 2018 to 2021). The library was generated by the immunoSEQ multiplex PCR assay. TCRdb limited this immuneACCESS table to in-frame rearrangements with V and J called. A share of clones is missing; checked studies link under half to unresolved V genes, and the rest is unexplained. In all, the sample holds just over 50,000 clones, and over 75% of those were seen once. The top ten hold 12% to 15% of the sample. The sequenced material came from peripheral blood. Receptors were obtained from a man between 65 and 80 years old with acute or convalescent COVID-19.

This clone was observed once. The V and J genes are TRBV7-9 and TRBJ2-1; TRBD2 agrees at 8 bases. With 5 bases clipped from V and 8 bases from J, the junction kept 14 bases outside the gene matches. Germline V CDR1 and CDR2: SEHNR, FQNEAQ (reference sequence). This CDR3 has 16 amino acids. The CDR3 region has the DNA TGTGCCAGCAGCCAACATCCAGGACTAGCCGTCGATGAGCAGTTCTTC. This translates into CASSQHPGLAVDEQFF.

This chain links TRBV12-3 or TRBV12-4 with TRBJ2-5; D uncertain. CDR3 size: 13 residues. The ends were cut back, 7 bases at V and 1 base at J, with 10 bases in the middle. The CDR3 region is CASKVLSQETQYF. CDR3 sequence (DNA): TGTGCCAGCAAAGTGCTGAGCCAAGAGACCCAGTACTTC.

J is TRBJ1-1 and V is TRBV28, with 8 bases that match TRBD1. The V gene's germline CDR1 is MDHEN and CDR2 SYDVKM. CDR3 length: 15 residues. The trim removed 6 bases at V and 0 bases at J, leaving 6 bases unmatched. This chain's CDR3 is CASRTRQGMNTEAFF. DNA of the CDR3: TGTGCCAGCAGGACAAGACAGGGGATGAACACTGAAGCTTTCTTT.

The chain is built from TRBV7-9 and TRBJ2-4; 9 bases align to TRBD1. J gave up 4 bases and V 6 bases, and 4 bases lay outside the gene matches. Germline CDR1 and CDR2: SEHNR and FQNEAQ (reference sequence). CDR3 length: 14 residues. The CDR3 sequence: CASRAGTGKNIQYF. In DNA, the CDR3 is TGTGCCAGCAGGGCCGGGACAGGGAAAAACATTCAGTACTTC.

This chain connects TRBV3-1 (or the pseudogene TRBV3-2) to TRBJ2-1; 11 bases match TRBD2. The CDR3 runs 17 residues. Germline V CDR1 and CDR2: LGHDT, YNNKEL (reference sequence). The J segment lost 2 bases and the V segment lost 1 base, leaving 4 bases of the junction unmatched. CDR3 loop: CASSQAWTSGPYNEQFF. The CDR3 region has the DNA TGTGCCAGCAGCCAAGCTTGGACTAGCGGGCCCTACAATGAGCAGTTCTTC.

The chain is built from TRBV24-1 and TRBJ2-2, with TRBD2 identical over 12 bases. V lost 4 bases to trimming and J lost 5 bases; unmatched junction nucleotides: 4. Germline CDR1 KGHDR, CDR2 SFDVKD. The CDR3 is made up of 16 amino acids. CDR3 DNA sequence: TGTGCCACCAGTGAGGCGACTAGCGGGGGAACCGGGGAGCTGTTTTTT. Its protein is CATSEATSGGTGELFF.

The V call is TRBV7-6, the J call TRBJ1-4; D may be TRBD1 (5 bases). Germline V lookup: CDR1 SGHVS, CDR2 FNYEAQ. This CDR3 region has 16 residues. Trimming left V 5 bases short and J 4 bases short, with 17 bases between. CDR3 in DNA: TGTGCCAGCAGCGCGGGACGTGGCGGACTTAATGAAAAACTGTTTTTT. Its translation: CASSAGRGGLNEKLFF.

The CDR3 region is CASSTTGSNEKLFF. In DNA, the CDR3 is TGTGCCAGCAGTACGACAGGGTCTAATGAAAAACTGTTTTTT. The chain has TRBV6-5 and TRBJ1-4, with 7 bases identical to TRBD1. With 5 bases clipped from V and 3 bases from J, the junction kept 3 bases outside the gene matches. CDR3 size: 14 residues. Germline V lookup: CDR1 MNHEY, CDR2 SVGAGI.

CDR3 sequence reads: CASSTRTGGGGGYTF. CDR3 sequence (DNA): TGTGCCAGCAGCACTCGGACAGGGGGCGGTGGAGGCTACACCTTC. The chain carries TRBV7-2 and TRBJ1-2, with 11 bases identical to TRBD1. Germline CDR1 is SGHTA and CDR2 is FQGNSA. The ends lost 5 bases at V and 8 bases at J; junction bases unmatched: 10. There are 15 residues in the CDR3. The full variable domain, in which reference TRBV7-2 and TRBJ1-2 provide the parts outside the CDR3, is GAGVSQSPSNKVTEKGKDVELRCDPISGHTALYWYRQSLGQGLEFLIYFQGNSAPDKSGLPSDRFSAERTGGSVSTLTIQRTQQEDSAVYLCASSTRTGGGGGYTFGSGTRLTVV.

This clone has just one count. The chain has TRBV29-1 and TRBJ2-5, with TRBD1 identical over 7 bases. Trimming took 8 bases from V and 6 from J; bases not matched to a gene: 9. Germline assignment: CDR1 SQVTM and CDR2 ANQGSEA. CDR3 length: 12 amino acids. The CDR3 coding sequence is TGCAGCTTCAGCAGGGGGTCACAGACCCAGTACTTC. Its translation: CSFSRGSQTQYF.

V is TRBV2 and J is TRBJ2-3; TRBD2 matches at 11 bases. V dropped 1 base and J dropped 2; count of bases not matched to a gene: 14. CDR1 and CDR2 from the germline V gene are SNHLY and FYNNEI. The CDR3 spans 20 residues. The CDR3 sequence: CASSEDWPLASGGITDTQYF. The DNA for the CDR3 is TGTGCCAGCAGTGAAGATTGGCCCCTGGCTAGCGGGGGGATCACAGATACGCAGTATTTT.

CDR3 nucleotides: TGCGCCAGCAGCCTCAAACTTACCAGGGTTACCCCCCCATCTGGCTCTGGAAACACCATATATTTT. It specifies CASSLKLTRVTPPSGSGNTIYF. The V call is TRBV5-1, the J call TRBJ1-3; D is perhaps TRBD1 (5 bases). The CDR3 has 22 amino acids. Germline CDR1 is SGHRS and CDR2 is YFSETQ. With 4 bases removed from V and 0 bases from J, the gap between germline ends came to 32 bases.